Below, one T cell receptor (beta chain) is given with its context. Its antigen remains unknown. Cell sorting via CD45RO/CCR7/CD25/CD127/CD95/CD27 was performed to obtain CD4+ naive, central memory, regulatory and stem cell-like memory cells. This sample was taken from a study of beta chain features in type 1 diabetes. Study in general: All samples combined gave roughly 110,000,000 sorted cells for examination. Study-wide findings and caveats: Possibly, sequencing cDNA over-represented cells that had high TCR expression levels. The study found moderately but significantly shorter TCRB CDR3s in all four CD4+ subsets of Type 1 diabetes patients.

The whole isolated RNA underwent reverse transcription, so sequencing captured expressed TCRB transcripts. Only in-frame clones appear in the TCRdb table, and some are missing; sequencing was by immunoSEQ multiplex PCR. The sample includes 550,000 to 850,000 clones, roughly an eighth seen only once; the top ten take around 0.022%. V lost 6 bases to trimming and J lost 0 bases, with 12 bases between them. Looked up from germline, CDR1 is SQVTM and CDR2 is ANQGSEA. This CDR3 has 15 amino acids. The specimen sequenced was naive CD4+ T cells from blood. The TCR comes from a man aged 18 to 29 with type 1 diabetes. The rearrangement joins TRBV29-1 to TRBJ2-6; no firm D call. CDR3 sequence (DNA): TGCAGCGTCAGATTCAGTGTCTCTGGGGCCAACGTCCTGACTTTC. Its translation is CSVRFSVSGANVLTF. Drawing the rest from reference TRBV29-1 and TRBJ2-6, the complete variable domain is SAVISQKPSRDICQRGTSLTIQCQVDSQVTMMFWYRQQPGQSLTLIATANQGSEATYESGFVIDKFPISRPNLTFSTLTVSNMSPEDSSIYLCSVRFSVSGANVLTFGAGSRLTVL.